This TCR beta chain was documented in a study of response to subunit inactivated influenza vaccine. Study conclusions and caveats: With each seasonal influenza vaccination, the authors suggested, few new T cells are recruited.

The V end was cut by 1 base, the J end by 5 bases, with 12 bases between. The CDR3 is 14 amino acids. Each CDR3 protein is one row after TCRdb ran MiXCR on the RT-PCR reads. The sample yields roughly 630,000 distinct CDR3 sequences, 14% seen once. There are a few counts of this clonotype. Its antigen remains unknown. Here the sequenced sample was PBMCs from blood, taken 14 to 15 days before vaccination. The clonotype comes from a man aged 45-65 years who received an inactivated influenza vaccine. V and J are TRBV12-3 or TRBV12-4 and TRBJ2-7; maybe TRBD1 (6 bases). CDR3 region: CASSLGTQGDEQYF. CDR3 bases: TGTGCCAGCAGTTTAGGTACACAGGGCGACGAGCAGTACTTC.